This TCR beta chain was recovered during a study of tumor-infiltrating lymphocytes in oesophageal squamous cell carcinoma. In its sample, this clonotype was seen a few times. A much larger clone lies one base from this, so it may be a read error. Each CDR3 protein is one row after TCRdb ran MiXCR on the PCR reads. The table records approximately 19,000 distinct CDR3 sequences, 45% to 50% of them present only once. Looked up from germline, CDR1 is MNHEY and CDR2 is SMNVEV (reference sequence). This CDR3 is built from 14 residues. The sample was esophageal tumor tissue. This TCR derives from a male donor with esophageal squamous cell carcinoma. The chain combines TRBV27 with TRBJ2-1, with TRBD2 matching 9 bases. With the DNA end fitting TRBJ2-7 better, the J assignment may be wrong. This CDR3 reads CASQWGTSINEQYF. The CDR3 bases are TGTGCCTCTCAGTGGGGGACTAGCATTAATGAGCAGTACTTC.